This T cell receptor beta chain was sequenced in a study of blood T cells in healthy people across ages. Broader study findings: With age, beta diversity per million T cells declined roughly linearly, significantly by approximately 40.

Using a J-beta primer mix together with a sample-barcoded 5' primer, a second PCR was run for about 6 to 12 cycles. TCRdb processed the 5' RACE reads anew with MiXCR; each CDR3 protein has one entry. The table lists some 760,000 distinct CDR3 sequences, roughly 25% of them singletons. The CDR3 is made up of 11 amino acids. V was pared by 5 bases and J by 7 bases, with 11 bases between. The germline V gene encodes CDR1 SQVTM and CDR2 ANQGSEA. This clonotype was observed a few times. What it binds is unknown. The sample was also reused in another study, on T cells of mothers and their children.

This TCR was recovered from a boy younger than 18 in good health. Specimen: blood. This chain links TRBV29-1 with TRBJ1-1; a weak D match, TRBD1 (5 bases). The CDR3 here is CSVNRQYEAFF. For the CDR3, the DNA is TGCAGCGTTAACCGACAGTATGAAGCTTTCTTT.